This TCR beta chain appears in the sequencing data of a study of vaccination effects on CD4 cells after COVID-19. Background on the study: Late post-vaccine samples came at days +241, +227 and +161 respectively. After the second dose, samples were taken at median day 72. For each well, some 1.9 million PBMC were cultured with 9 to 10 IU/ml IL-2 and around 10 ug/ml peptides.

Points on this clone: What it recognizes is unknown.

Here immunoSEQ multiplex PCR was the method, and the copy in TCRdb shows in-frame clones only, minus some. Counted here are 45,000 to 55,000 clones, about four fifths occurring once; the ten biggest clones make up roughly 5.2%. Upon completion of roughly ten days in culture, CD4+ T cells were isolated. Infection with SARS-CoV-2 occurred in the person between March and December 2020, and PCR confirmed it. Participants were given two doses of BNT162b2 or mRNA-1273 vaccine. IL-2 medium supplanted half the medium on days 3 and 7. V was trimmed by 6 bases and J by 6 bases, leaving 15 bases between them. The CDR3 contains 14 residues. Germline V CDR1 and CDR2: SGHAT, FQNNGV.

The sample in question was CD4+ T cells from PBMCs cultured without peptide, obtained after COVID-19 vaccination. The V gene is TRBV11-2, the J gene TRBJ2-1; the D call may be TRBD1 or TRBD2 (7 bases each). This TCR derives from a human donor who had a prior SARS-CoV-2 infection. CDR3 residues: CASRIRGGRNEQFF. DNA of the CDR3: TGTGCCAGCAGAATCAGGGGGGGGCGCAATGAGCAGTTCTTC.